Listed here are 31 T cell receptor beta chains from one sample, sequenced in a study of long-term antiretroviral therapy in people with HIV. With survey level as its setting, the immunoSEQ assay was v3.0. The method was immunoSEQ multiplex PCR; TCRdb's version includes in-frame clones alone and lacks a portion of them. This sample has 25,000 to 30,000 clones; approximately 91% occur once, and the top ten carry roughly 4%. The material sequenced was unsorted PBMCs, taken 3.1 years after starting antiretroviral therapy. These receptor sequences come from a man aged 18 to 30 with HIV.

A single count supports this clone. The genes are TRBV18 and TRBJ1-4; D is perhaps TRBD1 (5 bases). From germline, CDR1 is KGHSH and CDR2 LQKENI. This CDR3 comprises 15 residues. Between the trimmed V and J ends, which lost 3 bases and 6 bases, there was a span of 14 bases. As DNA, the CDR3 is TGTGCCAGCTCACCGCTGGTAGGGGCGGATGAAAAACTGTTTTTT. Translating gives CASSPLVGADEKLFF.

The rearrangement links TRBV2 to TRBJ2-2; tentatively, D is TRBD2 (6 bases). Looked up from germline, CDR1 is SNHLY and CDR2 is FYNNEI. The CDR3 spans 12 residues. V lost 7 bases, J lost 4 bases, and 7 bases lay in between. The CDR3 is CASTGLTGELFF. CDR3 in DNA: TGTGCCAGCACGGGACTCACCGGGGAGCTGTTTTTT.

The V and J genes are TRBV27 and TRBJ2-2, with TRBD1 identical over 9 bases. After removal of 8 bases from V and 3 bases from J, the junction contained 7 bases not matched to a gene. The CDR3 runs 15 residues. The germline CDR1 and CDR2 sequences are MNHEY and SMNVEV (reference sequence). The CDR3 DNA reads as TGTGCCAGCGGTAAACAGGGGGCTGACACCGGGGAGCTGTTTTTT. Protein sequence: CASGKQGADTGELFF.

The chain recombines TRBV9 with TRBJ2-7, with 12 bases lining up with TRBD1. CDR1 SGDLS and CDR2 YYNGEE come from the germline V gene. Trimming at V came to 2 bases and at J to 3 bases, leaving 3 bases not matched to a gene. This CDR3 is 15 amino acids long. The CDR3 sequence is CASSVGTGGDYEQYF. The CDR3 DNA sequence: TGTGCCAGCAGCGTCGGGACAGGGGGCGACTACGAGCAGTACTTC.

The chain employs TRBV15 and TRBJ1-6; 9 bases agree with TRBD1. V was clipped by 1 base and J by 10 bases; unmatched bases: 2. From germline, CDR1 is LNHNV and CDR2 YYDKDF (reference sequence). The CDR3 has 14 amino acids. The CDR3 protein is CATSRGGTGSPLHF. CDR3 bases: TGTGCCACCAGCAGAGGCGGGACAGGGTCACCCCTCCACTTT.

By sample fraction, this clone is medium-sized. The J gene is TRBJ2-7, the V gene TRBV7-8; 10 bases fit TRBD2. CDR1 is SGHVS and CDR2 is FQNEAQ in the germline V gene. The trim removed 5 bases at V and 6 bases at J, leaving 4 bases unmatched. The CDR3 sequence is 13 residues long. CDR3 in amino acids: CASSPSGSREQYF. As DNA, the CDR3 is TGTGCCAGCAGCCCTAGCGGGAGTCGCGAGCAGTACTTC.

The rearrangement links TRBV7-2 to TRBJ2-7, with 7 bases lining up with TRBD2. The CDR3 has 14 residues. Unmatched junction bases numbered 10, after V lost 5 bases and J lost 6 bases. Germline-derived CDR1 and CDR2 are SGHTA and FQGNSA. CDR3 protein: CASSRISSGSEQYF. Here the CDR3 DNA reads TGTGCCAGCAGCCGGATCTCTAGCGGTAGCGAGCAGTACTTC.

This clone has more than one count but fewer than ten. The V and J genes are TRBV13 and TRBJ1-2, with 7 bases identical to TRBD1. Germline trimming cut 4 bases from V and 8 bases from J; bases unmatched to any gene: 10. In germline, CDR1 is PRHDT, CDR2 FYEKMQ (reference sequence). This CDR3 contains 14 residues. The CDR3 DNA is TGTGCCAGCAGCTCCGGGACAGTCGGTGGGGGCTACACCTTC. Protein: CASSSGTVGGGYTF.

This clone was observed once. The chain employs TRBV18 and TRBJ2-3, with 8 nucleotides matching TRBD2. CDR3 length: 18 residues. Germline assignment: CDR1 KGHSH and CDR2 LQKENI. The ends lost 1 base at V and 4 bases at J; junction bases unmatched: 13. CDR3 loop: CASSPLPSGGGPADTQYF. CDR3 sequence (DNA): TGTGCCAGCTCACCACTCCCGTCCGGGGGGGGACCGGCAGATACGCAGTATTTT.

The J gene is TRBJ2-6, the V gene TRBV5-8, with no clear D. With 0 bases removed from V and 0 bases from J, the gap between germline ends came to 4 bases. The CDR3 runs to 15 residues. CDR1 is SGHTS, CDR2 YDEGEE, per germline. This CDR3 is CASSLEPSGANVLTF. CDR3 in DNA: TGTGCCAGCAGCTTGGAACCCTCTGGGGCCAACGTCCTGACTTTC.

The genes are TRBV6-1 and TRBJ2-3; no definite D call. The CDR3 totals 15 residues. Trimming removed 1 base at V and 4 bases at J, with 12 bases between. CDR1 is MNHNS, CDR2 SASEGT, per germline. CDR3 nucleotide sequence: TGTGCCAGCAGTGAAGATGGAACTCGGGCAGATACGCAGTATTTT. Translation gives CASSEDGTRADTQYF.

V and J are TRBV27 and TRBJ1-6; tentative D call: TRBD1 (6 bases). V lost 8 bases and J 3 bases, leaving 8 bases between the germline ends. There are 13 residues in the CDR3. The germline V gene encodes CDR1 MNHEY and CDR2 SMNVEV (reference sequence). CDR3 residues: CASGQNYNSPLHF. The CDR3 DNA is TGTGCCAGCGGACAGAACTATAATTCACCCCTCCACTTT.

The V gene is TRBV27, the J gene TRBJ2-1; no reliable D call. Trimming pared 9 bases from V and 5 bases from J, leaving 11 bases between. This CDR3 contains 12 residues. From germline, CDR1 is MNHEY and CDR2 SMNVEV (reference sequence). The CDR3 sequence is CASWVGNNEQFF. The CDR3, as DNA: TGTGCCAGTTGGGTGGGGAACAATGAGCAGTTCTTC.

This chain links TRBV4-1 with TRBJ1-1; D is undetermined. Deletions cut 3 bases from V and 4 bases from J, with 12 bases between. Germline CDR1 is MGHRA and CDR2 is YSYEKL. The CDR3 has 14 residues. CDR3 amino acids: CASSHLDNPTEAFF. In nucleotides, the CDR3 is TGCGCCAGCAGCCACCTCGACAACCCCACTGAAGCTTTCTTT.

CDR3 nucleotide sequence: TGCAGCGGGGATCCTAGCGGGGGGGCAAATGAGCAGTTCTTC. Its protein product is CSGDPSGGANEQFF. The chain is built from TRBV29-1 and TRBJ2-1; 12 bases are shared with TRBD2. This CDR3 comprises 14 residues. V dropped 7 bases and J dropped 7; count of bases not matched to a gene: 8. The germline V gene encodes CDR1 SQVTM and CDR2 ANQGSEA.

The chain joins TRBV7-9 to TRBJ2-7; D is perhaps TRBD2 (5 bases). V lost 1 base and J 4 bases, leaving 11 bases between the germline ends. Germline loops: CDR1 SEHNR, CDR2 FQNEAQ (reference sequence). The CDR3 runs to 14 residues. CDR3 loop: CASSLGTALYEQYF. In DNA form, the CDR3 reads TGTGCCAGCAGCTTAGGGACTGCGTTATACGAGCAGTACTTC.

This rearrangement joins TRBV4-2 to TRBJ2-7; 7 nucleotides align to TRBD2. Germline CDR1 reads LGHNA; CDR2 reads YNFKEQ. The length of the CDR3 is 17 residues. V lost 0 bases, J lost 0 bases, and 8 bases stayed unmatched. The CDR3 sequence is CASSQDGTSESSYEQYF. The DNA of the CDR3 is TGTGCCAGCAGCCAAGATGGCACTAGCGAGAGCTCCTACGAGCAGTACTTC.

The chain recombines TRBV5-1 with TRBJ1-4; a weak D match, TRBD1 (5 bases). The CDR3 is made up of 15 amino acids. V was shortened by 1 base and J by 6 bases, with 13 bases between the two germline ends. CDR1 is SGHRS and CDR2 is YFSETQ in the germline V gene. The CDR3 DNA sequence: TGCGCCAGCAGCTTGATGGGCAGGGCTGATGAAAAACTGTTTTTT. The encoded protein is CASSLMGRADEKLFF. Supplemented by reference TRBV5-1 and TRBJ1-4, the full variable domain reads KAGVTQTPRYLIKTRGQQVTLSCSPISGHRSVSWYQQTPGQGLQFLFEYFSETQRNKGNFPGRFSGRQFSNSRSEMNVSTLELGDSALYLCASSLMGRADEKLFFGSGTQLSVL.

The rearrangement joins TRBV7-9 to TRBJ2-3; D ambiguous. This CDR3 is 12 amino acids long. The V end was cut by 1 base, the J end by 4 bases, with 3 bases between. Per germline, CDR1 SEHNR and CDR2 FQNEAQ (reference sequence). CDR3: CASSLVSDTQYF. For the CDR3, the DNA is TGTGCCAGCAGCTTAGTCTCAGATACGCAGTATTTT.

V and J are TRBV29-1 and TRBJ2-7; D may be TRBD2 (6 bases). Trimming took 4 bases from V and 7 from J, leaving 14 bases between them. The germline CDR1 and CDR2 sequences are SQVTM and ANQGSEA. This CDR3 is 12 amino acids long. This chain's CDR3 is CSVGRVRGEQYF. CDR3 sequence (DNA): TGCAGCGTTGGCAGAGTCCGGGGGGAGCAGTACTTC.

The CDR3 nucleotides read TGTGCCAGCAGCTTTGGTGGGGGACAGGATTCACCCCTCCACTTT. Protein sequence: CASSFGGGQDSPLHF. This chain joins TRBV5-6 and TRBJ1-6; 8 positions agree with TRBD1. The germline gives CDR1 SGHDT, CDR2 YYEEEE. With V trimmed by 2 bases and J by 8 bases, 6 bases remained unmatched. CDR3 length: 15 residues.

A word on this clone: One end of the junction fails to match germline, which may point to a read error. The chain combines TRBV7-7 with TRBJ2-1, with 9 bases aligning to TRBD1. CDR1 and CDR2 (germline): SSHAT, FNYEAQ (reference sequence). This CDR3 spans 14 amino acids. CDR3 sequence: CASSPGQGIGEQFF. CDR3 coding DNA: TGTGCTAGCAGCCCGGGACAGGGTATAGGTGAGCAGTTCTTC.

The rearrangement joins TRBV4-2 to TRBJ2-7; D may be TRBD1 (6 bases). The V end was cut by 4 bases, the J end by 5 bases, with 21 bases between. Germline loops: CDR1 LGHNA, CDR2 YNFKEQ. This CDR3 has 16 amino acids. The CDR3 protein is CASSPDPTGNGDEQYF. The DNA of the CDR3 is TGTGCCAGCAGCCCAGACCCGACAGGCAACGGGGACGAGCAGTACTTC.

The chain joins TRBV2 to TRBJ1-1, with D unclear. Trimming shortened V by 11 bases and J by 4 bases, and 14 bases separated the two germline ends. This CDR3 comprises 12 residues. Germline V lookup: CDR1 SNHLY, CDR2 FYNNEI. CDR3 sequence (DNA): TGTGCCTCAAAGTGGGAGTTCACTGAAGCTTTCTTT. Protein product: CASKWEFTEAFF.

The chain's CDR3 is CASSLMDGNEKLFF. DNA of the CDR3: TGTGCCAGCAGCTTGATGGACGGGAATGAAAAACTGTTTTTT. The rearrangement links TRBV9 to TRBJ1-4; no clear D. The V and J ends lost 4 bases and 5 bases respectively, with 12 bases between them. The CDR3 is 14 residues long. In germline, CDR1 is SGDLS, CDR2 YYNGEE.

This chain joins TRBV15 and TRBJ2-1; tentatively, D is TRBD1 (5 bases). This CDR3 is built from 13 residues. Trimming shortened V by 5 bases and J by 6 bases, and 11 bases separated the two germline ends. Germline V gene lookup returns CDR1 LNHNV and CDR2 YYDKDF (reference sequence). As DNA, the CDR3 is TGTGCCACCAGCCACGTTGACAGCAATGAGCAGTTCTTC. Its protein is CATSHVDSNEQFF.

This clone is a singleton in its sample. The chain joins TRBV28 to TRBJ2-3; 11 bases are shared with TRBD1. Germline V gene sequence: CDR1 MDHEN, CDR2 SYDVKM. This CDR3 is 18 amino acids long. Trimming removed 5 bases from V and 4 bases from J; junction bases left unmatched: 14. In DNA, the CDR3 is TGTGCCAGCAGTCAATCGGGACAGGGGGTCTTAGGTTCAGATACGCAGTATTTT. Its translation: CASSQSGQGVLGSDTQYF.

CDR3 in DNA: TGTGCCAGCAGCGGAGGGACCCAGCCCCAGCATTTT. Translating gives CASSGGTQPQHF. The V and J genes are TRBV7-8 and TRBJ1-5, with a possible D match to TRBD1 (5 bases). Germline V CDR1 and CDR2: SGHVS, FQNEAQ. V lost 5 bases, J lost 7 bases, and 9 bases lay in between. The CDR3 covers 12 residues.

This CDR3 reads CASSLLVTEAFF. Written as DNA, the CDR3 is TGTGCCAGCAGCTTGCTCGTCACTGAAGCTTTCTTT. The J gene is TRBJ1-1, the V gene TRBV5-6; D gene uncertain. Per the germline V gene, CDR1 is SGHDT and CDR2 is YYEEEE. Between the trimmed V and J ends, which lost 1 base and 4 bases, there was a span of 5 bases. The CDR3 length is 12 residues.

The J gene is TRBJ1-4, the V gene TRBV9; D unclear. V was shortened by 4 bases and J by 0 bases, with 10 bases between the two germline ends. The CDR3 totals 15 residues. Germline V gives CDR1 SGDLS, CDR2 YYNGEE. The CDR3 loop is CASSPTKATNEKLFF. DNA of the CDR3: TGTGCCAGCAGCCCAACAAAGGCAACTAATGAAAAACTGTTTTTT.

The gene calls are TRBV29-1 and TRBJ2-1, with 8 bases fitting TRBD2. V lost 7 bases to trimming and J lost 3 bases; unmatched junction nucleotides: 8. CDR1 is SQVTM, CDR2 ANQGSEA, per germline. The CDR3 consists of 14 residues. CDR3 amino acids: CSGVVAGLYNEQFF. The CDR3 region has the DNA TGCAGCGGAGTAGTAGCGGGGCTCTACAATGAGCAGTTCTTC.